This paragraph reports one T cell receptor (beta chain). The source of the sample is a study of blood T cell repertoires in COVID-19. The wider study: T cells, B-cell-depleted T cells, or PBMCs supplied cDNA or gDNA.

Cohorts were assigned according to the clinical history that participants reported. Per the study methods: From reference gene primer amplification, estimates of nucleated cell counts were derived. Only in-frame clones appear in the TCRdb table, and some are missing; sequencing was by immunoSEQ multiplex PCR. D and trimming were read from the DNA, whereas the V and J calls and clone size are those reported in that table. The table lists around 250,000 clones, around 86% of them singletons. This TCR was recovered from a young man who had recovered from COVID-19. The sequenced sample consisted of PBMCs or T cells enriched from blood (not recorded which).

The CDR3 DNA is TGCGCCAGCAGTCGGGCGGGAGTAAACACCGGGGAGCTGTTTTTT. The encoded protein is CASSRAGVNTGELFF. The gene calls are TRBV10-1 and TRBJ2-2, with 7 bases fitting TRBD2. CDR1 and CDR2 (germline): WNHNN, SYGVQD (reference sequence). The CDR3 is 15 amino acids. V lost 5 bases, J lost 2 bases, and 5 bases stayed unmatched.